These T cell receptor beta chains were read from a single sample in a study of T cell repertoires in cytomegalovirus infection. From the reads, TCRdb called clonotypes with MiXCR, one entry per CDR3 protein. The data hold under 300,000 distinct CDR3 sequences, with roughly an eighth observed a single time. The sample was PBMCs. Receptors were obtained from a human donor in good health (CMV status not recorded). Some clones in this sample may be carry-over from other donors' samples. CDR3s include the opening cysteine and the closing phenylalanine or tryptophan. The order of the fields is clone size, V gene, D gene, J gene, CDR3 DNA, CDR3 protein. The D gene is left open where the match is weak. Clone size, where shown, is once, few, many, or a class for clones that have expanded.

clone_size: -
v_call: TRBV7-2
d_call: -
j_call: TRBJ2-7
cdr3_nt: TGTGCCAGCACTCAAAACCGGGGTTCAGGTTACGAGCAGTACTTC
cdr3_aa: CASTQNRGSGYEQYF

clone_size: many
v_call: TRBV7-2
d_call: -
j_call: TRBJ2-2
cdr3_nt: TGTGCCAGCAGCTTAAGGCAGGGGAACACCGGGGAGCTGTTTTTT
cdr3_aa: CASSLRQGNTGELFF

clone_size: -
v_call: TRBV4-2
d_call: -
j_call: TRBJ2-7
cdr3_nt: TGTGCCAGCAGCCAAGAAGGGGCGGCTCACTACGAGCAGTACTTC
cdr3_aa: CASSQEGAAHYEQYF

clone_size: many
v_call: TRBV7-2
d_call: -
j_call: TRBJ2-5
cdr3_nt: TGTGCCAGCAGCTTGGGGCCAGGGGGGGAGACCCAGTACTTC
cdr3_aa: CASSLGPGGETQYF

clone_size: -
v_call: TRBV4-3
d_call: -
j_call: TRBJ2-1
cdr3_nt: TGCGCCAGCAGCCCAGGGGTCGGGGTGGGCAATGAGCAGTTCTTC
cdr3_aa: CASSPGVGVGNEQFF

clone_size: many
v_call: TRBV9
d_call: TRBD1
j_call: TRBJ2-3
cdr3_nt: TGTGCCAGCAGCCCGCGGGACAGGAGAACAGATACGCAGTATTTT
cdr3_aa: CASSPRDRRTDTQYF

clone_size: many
v_call: TRBV6-6
d_call: -
j_call: TRBJ1-2
cdr3_nt: TGTGCCAGCAGTTACTCCCCGACTGGGGGCGGGAGTAGTAACTATGGCTACACCTTC
cdr3_aa: CASSYSPTGGGSSNYGYTF

clone_size: many
v_call: TRBV7-2
d_call: -
j_call: TRBJ1-2
cdr3_nt: TGTGCCAGCAGCTTCACAGCCTATGGCTACACCTTC
cdr3_aa: CASSFTAYGYTF

clone_size: many
v_call: TRBV15
d_call: -
j_call: TRBJ1-2
cdr3_nt: TGTGCCACCAGCAGTAACAGGGAGGGCTATGGCTACACCTTC
cdr3_aa: CATSSNREGYGYTF

clone_size: -
v_call: TRBV19
d_call: TRBD2
j_call: TRBJ2-3
cdr3_nt: TGTGCCAGTAGTTGGGGGGGGGATCCCACAGATACGCAGTATTTT
cdr3_aa: CASSWGGDPTDTQYF

clone_size: many
v_call: TRBV7-9
d_call: TRBD1
j_call: TRBJ1-1
cdr3_nt: TGTGCCAGCAGAGTCACCGGGACAGGGGGAACTGAAGCTTTCTTT
cdr3_aa: CASRVTGTGGTEAFF

clone_size: few
v_call: TRBV11-2
d_call: TRBD1
j_call: TRBJ1-2
cdr3_nt: TGTGCCAGCAGCTTAACCTGGGGGACAGGGGAAGGCTACACCTTC
cdr3_aa: CASSLTWGTGEGYTF

clone_size: -
v_call: TRBV14
d_call: -
j_call: TRBJ1-5
cdr3_nt: TGTGCCAGCAGTCGCCGGAGCAATCAGCCCCAGCATTTT
cdr3_aa: CASSRRSNQPQHF

clone_size: many
v_call: TRBV6-1
d_call: TRBD2
j_call: TRBJ2-3
cdr3_nt: TGTGCCAGCAGTGGGGCCGGGACTAGCGGCATTAGCACAGATACGCAGTATTTT
cdr3_aa: CASSGAGTSGISTDTQYF

clone_size: many
v_call: TRBV7-2
d_call: TRBD1
j_call: TRBJ2-6
cdr3_nt: TGTGCCAGCAGCTTAGCTTCCCGGGACAGGGGTTACGGGGCCAACGTCCTGACTTTC
cdr3_aa: CASSLASRDRGYGANVLTF

clone_size: -
v_call: TRBV29-1
d_call: TRBD1
j_call: TRBJ1-2
cdr3_nt: TGCAGCGCCGGGACAGGGACTGGCTGGTCGGGCTATGGCTACACCTTC
cdr3_aa: CSAGTGTGWSGYGYTF

clone_size: -
v_call: TRBV11-2
d_call: -
j_call: TRBJ1-5
cdr3_nt: TGTGCCAGCAGCTTAAGGTTCGATCAGCCCCAGCATTTT
cdr3_aa: CASSLRFDQPQHF

clone_size: many
v_call: TRBV12-3/TRBV12-4
d_call: -
j_call: TRBJ1-6
cdr3_nt: TGTGCCAGCAGTTTGGCCAGAAGCTCACCCCTCCACTTT
cdr3_aa: CASSLARSSPLHF

clone_size: -
v_call: TRBV5-1
d_call: TRBD2
j_call: TRBJ2-3
cdr3_nt: TGCGCCAGCAGCGTAATGGGACTATCGCCCACAGATACGCAGTATTTT
cdr3_aa: CASSVMGLSPTDTQYF

clone_size: many
v_call: TRBV7-2
d_call: -
j_call: TRBJ2-1
cdr3_nt: TGTGCCAGCAGCTTAGACGGGACTCCGAACAATGAGCAGTTCTTC
cdr3_aa: CASSLDGTPNNEQFF

clone_size: few
v_call: TRBV6-2/TRBV6-3
d_call: -
j_call: TRBJ1-5
cdr3_nt: TGTGCCAGCAGACCTCAGGGATCCCCGCCCCAGCATTTT
cdr3_aa: CASRPQGSPPQHF

clone_size: many
v_call: TRBV5-4
d_call: TRBD1
j_call: TRBJ1-6
cdr3_nt: TGTGCCAGCAGCTTCTACAGGGGAGCAGAAGGATCACCCCTCCACTTT
cdr3_aa: CASSFYRGAEGSPLHF

clone_size: many
v_call: TRBV6-1
d_call: -
j_call: TRBJ2-2
cdr3_nt: TGTGCCAGCAGTGGATTTAACACCGGGGAGCTGTTTTTT
cdr3_aa: CASSGFNTGELFF

clone_size: many
v_call: TRBV7-2
d_call: TRBD1
j_call: TRBJ1-6
cdr3_nt: TGTGCCAGCAGCTTCGGTGACAGGGGCTATTCACCCCTCCACTTT
cdr3_aa: CASSFGDRGYSPLHF

clone_size: many
v_call: TRBV27
d_call: -
j_call: TRBJ1-1
cdr3_nt: TGTGCCAGCAGTTCGGCGGGGGCACCTGAAGCTTTCTTT
cdr3_aa: CASSSAGAPEAFF

clone_size: few
v_call: TRBV29-1
d_call: TRBD2
j_call: TRBJ2-1
cdr3_nt: TGCAGCGTGGGACTAGGTGGAAATGAGCAGTTCTTC
cdr3_aa: CSVGLGGNEQFF

clone_size: many
v_call: TRBV7-2
d_call: -
j_call: TRBJ1-1
cdr3_nt: TGTGCCAGCAGCTTAGATGTCAGTGAAGCTTTCTTT
cdr3_aa: CASSLDVSEAFF

clone_size: many
v_call: TRBV20-1
d_call: -
j_call: TRBJ1-3
cdr3_nt: TGCAGTGCTGGAAAGGAGAACACCATATATTTT
cdr3_aa: CSAGKENTIYF

clone_size: many
v_call: TRBV9
d_call: -
j_call: TRBJ1-2
cdr3_nt: TGTGCCAGCAGCGTCCTAGTCTCCCCCTCGGGACATGGCTACACCTTC
cdr3_aa: CASSVLVSPSGHGYTF

clone_size: many
v_call: TRBV12-3/TRBV12-4
d_call: -
j_call: TRBJ1-1
cdr3_nt: TGTGCCAGCAGTTTTACCCGGAACACTGAAGCTTTCTTT
cdr3_aa: CASSFTRNTEAFF

clone_size: many
v_call: TRBV11-2
d_call: -
j_call: TRBJ1-5
cdr3_nt: TGTGCCAGCAGCTTAGACGCAGGCTATCAGCCCCAGCATTTT
cdr3_aa: CASSLDAGYQPQHF

clone_size: many
v_call: TRBV6-2/TRBV6-3
d_call: -
j_call: TRBJ2-1
cdr3_nt: TGTGCCAGCAGTTACGCGGCCTACAATGAGCAGTTCTTC
cdr3_aa: CASSYAAYNEQFF

clone_size: many
v_call: TRBV7-2
d_call: -
j_call: TRBJ1-4
cdr3_nt: TGTGCCAGCACTCCGCGGGCGGGTAATGAAAAACTGTTTTTT
cdr3_aa: CASTPRAGNEKLFF

clone_size: few
v_call: TRBV12-3/TRBV12-4
d_call: -
j_call: TRBJ1-2
cdr3_nt: TGTGCCAGCAGTTTCGGGCAATCCAATGGCTACACCTTC
cdr3_aa: CASSFGQSNGYTF

clone_size: few
v_call: TRBV20-1
d_call: -
j_call: TRBJ1-2
cdr3_nt: TGCAGTGCTAGAGATCAAGCTGAGTCTAACTATGGCTACACCTTC
cdr3_aa: CSARDQAESNYGYTF

clone_size: many
v_call: TRBV2
d_call: -
j_call: TRBJ2-6
cdr3_nt: TGTGCCAGCACCGAGCGACGTACCCATTCTGGGGCCAACGTCCTGACTTTC
cdr3_aa: CASTERRTHSGANVLTF

clone_size: many
v_call: TRBV7-2
d_call: -
j_call: TRBJ1-2
cdr3_nt: TGTGCCAGCACCCGGGGGTCGTATGGCTACACCTTC
cdr3_aa: CASTRGSYGYTF

clone_size: -
v_call: TRBV29-1
d_call: -
j_call: TRBJ1-2
cdr3_nt: TGCAGCGTCGACACTAACTATGGCTACACCTTC
cdr3_aa: CSVDTNYGYTF

clone_size: -
v_call: TRBV12-3/TRBV12-4
d_call: -
j_call: TRBJ2-4
cdr3_nt: TGTGCCAGCAGTTACAAAAACATTCAGTACTTC
cdr3_aa: CASSYKNIQYF

clone_size: -
v_call: TRBV28
d_call: TRBD1
j_call: TRBJ2-4
cdr3_nt: TGTGCCAGCACCCCTGGACAGGACCATGGCATTCAGTACTTC
cdr3_aa: CASTPGQDHGIQYF

clone_size: few
v_call: TRBV28
d_call: -
j_call: TRBJ2-3
cdr3_nt: TGTGCCAGCGGTTTAGGGAAAGCGGGTAGCACAGATACGCAGTATTTT
cdr3_aa: CASGLGKAGSTDTQYF

clone_size: few
v_call: TRBV12-3/TRBV12-4
d_call: -
j_call: TRBJ2-5
cdr3_nt: TGTGCCAGCGGGGATAGAGAGACCCAGTACTTC
cdr3_aa: CASGDRETQYF

clone_size: many
v_call: TRBV11-3
d_call: TRBD1
j_call: TRBJ2-1
cdr3_nt: TGTGCCAGCAGCCCCGGGACAGGGCCGATTGAGCAGTTCTTC
cdr3_aa: CASSPGTGPIEQFF

clone_size: many
v_call: TRBV7-2
d_call: -
j_call: TRBJ1-1
cdr3_nt: TGTGCCAGCAGCCCCGGGGCCTATAACACTGAAGCTTTCTTT
cdr3_aa: CASSPGAYNTEAFF

clone_size: many
v_call: TRBV29-1
d_call: TRBD2
j_call: TRBJ2-3
cdr3_nt: TGCAGCGTGACCTTGCTAGCGGGTTCCCCAGATACGCAGTATTTT
cdr3_aa: CSVTLLAGSPDTQYF

clone_size: -
v_call: TRBV4-3
d_call: -
j_call: TRBJ1-2
cdr3_nt: TGCGCCAGCAGCCGAGCAGGGGAAGGTGGCTACACCTTC
cdr3_aa: CASSRAGEGGYTF